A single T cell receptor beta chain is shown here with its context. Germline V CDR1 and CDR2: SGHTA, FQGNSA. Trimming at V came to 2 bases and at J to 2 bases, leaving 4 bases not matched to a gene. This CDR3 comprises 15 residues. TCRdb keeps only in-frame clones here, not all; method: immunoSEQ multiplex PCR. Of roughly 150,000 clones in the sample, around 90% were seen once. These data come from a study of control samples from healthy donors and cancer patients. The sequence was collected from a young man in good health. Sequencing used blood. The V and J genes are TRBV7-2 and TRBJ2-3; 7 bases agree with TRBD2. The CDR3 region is CASSLRGSPTDTQYF. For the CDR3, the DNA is TGTGCCAGCAGCTTACGCGGGAGTCCCACAGATACGCAGTATTTT.